The entry below describes one T cell receptor (beta chain). Its antigen is unknown. Germline V gene data show CDR1 as LGHNA and CDR2 as YSLEER. There are 16 residues in the CDR3. Together with a sample-barcoded 5' primer, a J-beta primer mix was included in a second PCR lasting about 7 to 11 cycles. Unique molecular identifiers of 12 random nucleotides labeled each cDNA. TCRdb processed the 5' RACE reads anew with MiXCR; each CDR3 protein has one entry. The sample shows about 830,000 distinct CDR3 sequences, around 62% of them seen only once. The sample, roughly 9.1 milliliters of peripheral blood, was drawn from each donor. The data derive from a study of blood T cells in healthy people across ages. General study findings and limits: In long-lived donors, naive CD4+ cell counts and diversity exceeded those of aged donors.

This receptor was obtained from a man under 40 in good health. Sequencing was done on a sample of blood. The genes are TRBV4-3 and TRBJ2-7; 9 bases match TRBD2. Matching the DNA end better, TRBJ2-5 makes the J call doubtful. CDR3 residues: CASSQERGGLGETQYF. As DNA, the CDR3 is TGCGCCAGCAGCCAAGAGCGGGGGGGCCTCGGAGAGACCCAGTACTTC.